The TCR beta chain under discussion was sequenced for a study of read filtering for tumor transcriptome and immune sequencing. Study in general: Revised staging placed eight or nine patients in R-ISS I, some 17 in II, about 7 in III.

Molecular barcoded adaptors covering alpha/delta and beta/gamma chains were used on roughly 400 ng RNA. Using its own MiXCR run on the reads, TCRdb lists one record per CDR3 protein. There are tens of thousands of distinct CDR3 sequences in the sample; around 18% occur only once, and over 12% lies in the top ten. V shed 1 base and J 8 bases; nucleotides not matched to a gene: 3. Germline CDR1 and CDR2: GTSNPN and SVGIG (reference sequence). The CDR3 is 13 amino acids. This clonotype was detected many times. This chain connects TRBV30 to TRBJ2-3; TRBD2 matches at 10 bases. The sequence was collected from a donor aged 40 or older with multiple myeloma. Source material: a population of CD138-negative cells sorted from bone marrow. In DNA form, the CDR3 reads TGTGCCTGGAGTGCCCTAGCGGGGGCTACGCAGTATTTT. As protein: CAWSALAGATQYF.